The TCR beta chain under discussion was sequenced for a study of blood T cell repertoires in COVID-19. Across the study: Sites across the United States, Italy and Spain contributed samples from acute and convalescent COVID-19. Sample material is recorded as cDNA or gDNA derived from T cells, B-cell-depleted T cells, or PBMCs.

In the authors' methods: Cell counts per sample came from amplifying reference gene primers. Profiling relied on immunoSEQ multiplex PCR, and the TCRdb table lists in-frame clones only, not all of them. The DNA was the basis for D and trimming; V, J and clone size are from that table. The sample yields 30,000 to 40,000 clones, approximately 89% seen once. The CDR3 sequence is 16 residues long. V was clipped by 4 bases and J by 3 bases; unmatched bases: 5. Germline V gene lookup returns CDR1 PRHDT and CDR2 FYEKMQ (reference sequence). The sample comprised peripheral blood. The gene calls are TRBV13 and TRBJ1-6; 8 nucleotides agree with TRBD1. The TCR originated in a man aged 55 to 70 with active COVID-19. CDR3 sequence (DNA): TGTGCCAGCAGCTACAGGGGGGTCAGCTATAATTCACCCCTCCACTTT. As protein: CASSYRGVSYNSPLHF.